These T cell receptor beta chains were read from a single sample in a study of cytomegalovirus exposure and HLA in healthy donors. Some clones are missing from TCRdb's copy, which holds only in-frame ones; the method was immunoSEQ multiplex PCR. The data hold about 88,000 clones, with 70% to 90% observed a single time. Source material: PBMCs. These receptors came from a man aged 18 to 35 in good health and CMV-seronegative. Both conserved end residues are part of each CDR3. The D gene is left open where the match is weak. Clone size appears in some rows only: once, few, many, or a class for an expanded clone.

D gene	V gene	clone size	CDR3 length	J gene	CDR3 DNA	CDR3 protein
TRBD1	TRBV7-9	few	15	TRBJ2-7	TGTGCCAGCAGCCCACCGGGACAGGGAAGGGACGAGCAGTACTTC	CASSPPGQGRDEQYF
-	TRBV6-5	-	13	TRBJ1-2	TGTGCCAGCAGTCTTGACAGGACCTATGGCTACACCTTC	CASSLDRTYGYTF
TRBD1	TRBV27	-	15	TRBJ2-7	TGTGCCAGCAGTCTCGACAGGGGACCCCTCTACGAGCAGTACTTC	CASSLDRGPLYEQYF
TRBD2	TRBV9	-	17	TRBJ2-3	TGTGCCAGCAGCGGGACGACTACGGGCGGGAGTACAGATACGCAGTATTTT	CASSGTTTGGSTDTQYF
-	TRBV27	medium-sized	17	TRBJ1-6	TGTGCCAGCAGTTTATCCAGCGACAGCTCCTATAATTCACCCCTCCACTTT	CASSLSSDSSYNSPLHF
-	TRBV10-2	-	15	TRBJ1-1	TGCGCCAGCAGTGAGCTAGGGGCTTGGAACACTGAAGCTTTCTTT	CASSELGAWNTEAFF
-	TRBV7-9	-	15	TRBJ2-7	TGTGCCAGCAGCTTCACCGGGAGTAAAGGCTACGAGCAGTACTTC	CASSFTGSKGYEQYF
TRBD1	TRBV10-3	once	13	TRBJ1-2	TGTGCCATCAGTGTACAGGGGGACTATGGCTACACCTTC	CAISVQGDYGYTF
TRBD1	TRBV6-6	-	13	TRBJ2-7	TGTGCCAGCTTGAGACAGGGAGTGCACGAGCAGTACTTC	CASLRQGVHEQYF
-	TRBV6-5	-	15	TRBJ2-5	TGTGCCAGCAGCACGGAAGCGGACCCTCAAGAGACCCAGTACTTC	CASSTEADPQETQYF
-	TRBV25-1	-	12	TRBJ2-7	TGTGCCAGCATTGGAGCAGGGTACGAGCAGTACTTC	CASIGAGYEQYF
-	TRBV6-5	-	15	TRBJ2-1	TGTGCCAGCAGCTTCGGGTCGAGCGAGTACAATGAGCAGTTCTTC	CASSFGSSEYNEQFF
TRBD1	TRBV7-9	-	14	TRBJ1-2	TGTGCCAGCAGCCCAAACAGGGGGTTAAATGGCTACACCTTC	CASSPNRGLNGYTF
TRBD2	TRBV15	-	19	TRBJ2-7	TGTGCCACCAGCAGAGAGATAGGACTAGCGGGAGTTCAGAAGAACGAGCAGTACTTC	CATSREIGLAGVQKNEQYF
-	TRBV2	few	15	TRBJ2-1	TGTGCCAGCAGTGAGGAGCAGGGTTACTACAATGAGCAGTTCTTC	CASSEEQGYYNEQFF
TRBD1	TRBV28	-	14	TRBJ2-7	TGTGCCAGTTTTCGAACAGGGGGCAGGTACGAGCAGTACTTC	CASFRTGGRYEQYF
-	TRBV19	-	12	TRBJ2-7	TGTGCCAGTAGGGACAGATCCTACGAGCAGTACTTC	CASRDRSYEQYF
-	TRBV2	-	12	TRBJ1-1	TGTGCCAGCGCTAGCGGACAGCCGAGGGCTTTCTTT	CASASGQPRAFF
TRBD2	TRBV7-2	-	14	TRBJ2-7	TGTGCCAGCAGCTTAGCGCGCGGGAGGTCTGCGCAGTACTTC	CASSLARGRSAQYF
-	TRBV4-3	once	15	TRBJ2-1	TGCGCCAGCAGCCAAGATGGGAGAAAGGGGGATGAGCAGTTCTTC	CASSQDGRKGDEQFF
TRBD1	TRBV5-1	once	15	TRBJ1-2	TGCGCCAGCAGCTTGGGGGACAGGGGGAACTATGGCTACACCTTC	CASSLGDRGNYGYTF
-	TRBV10-3	-	15	TRBJ2-3	TGTGCCATCAGTGAGTCAGTGGCTCGATCAGATACGCAGTATTTT	CAISESVARSDTQYF
-	TRBV6-4	-	17	TRBJ1-4	TGTGCCAAGCCGAGGACAAGCCTTTCGGATTATAATGAAAAACTGTTTTTT	CAKPRTSLSDYNEKLFF
TRBD1	TRBV15	-	14	TRBJ1-2	TGTGCCACCTGTCAGGACAGGGCAAACTATGGCTACACCTTC	CATCQDRANYGYTF
-	TRBV7-8	-	14	TRBJ1-2	TGTGCCAGCAACTTCGCAGGTTTTAACTATGGCTACACCTTC	CASNFAGFNYGYTF
TRBD1	TRBV9	-	14	TRBJ2-7	TGTGCCAGCAGCGTCGGACAGGGGACCTACGAGCAGTACTTC	CASSVGQGTYEQYF
TRBD2	TRBV5-6	-	13	TRBJ2-5	TGTGCCAGCAGCTCTAGCGGGAGTAAGACCCAGTACTTC	CASSSSGSKTQYF
-	TRBV9	-	15	TRBJ2-7	TGTGCCAGCAGCGTAGATCCGGGGAAAGACTACGAGCAGTACTTC	CASSVDPGKDYEQYF
-	TRBV28	-	13	TRBJ1-2	TGTGCCAGCACCCAGACAGGCACCTTGGGCTACACCTTC	CASTQTGTLGYTF
-	TRBV27	-	17	TRBJ2-3	TGTGCCAGCAGTTTTCGTGCGTCCATAACTCTCACAGATACGCAGTATTTT	CASSFRASITLTDTQYF
TRBD1	TRBV6-5	-	15	TRBJ2-1	TGTGCCAGCAGGCGGCGGGACAGGGGCTACAATGAGCAGTTCTTC	CASRRRDRGYNEQFF
TRBD1	TRBV7-2	-	13	TRBJ2-1	TGTGCCAGCAGGGGGACAGGGGGGCATGAGCAGTTCTTC	CASRGTGGHEQFF
TRBD1	TRBV18	-	17	TRBJ2-7	TGTGCCAGCTCACCCAGACTTATCCGGGACAGGGGTTACGAGCAGTACTTC	CASSPRLIRDRGYEQYF
-	TRBV23-1	-	18	TRBJ2-7	TGCGCCAGCAGTCGACCGCAATTCAGGGCCGAGAGCCCCTACGAGCAGTACTTC	CASSRPQFRAESPYEQYF
TRBD1	TRBV28	few	14	TRBJ1-5	TGTGCCACCGACCCCATCACAGGGGATCAGCCCCAGCATTTT	CATDPITGDQPQHF
-	TRBV6-6	once	15	TRBJ2-7	TGTGCCAGCAGCCGTGTAGCGTCTACCCCCTACGAGCAGTACTTC	CASSRVASTPYEQYF
TRBD1	TRBV5-1	-	13	TRBJ2-7	TGCGCCAGCCGCTCCGGGACAGGGCTCGAGCAGTACTTC	CASRSGTGLEQYF
TRBD1	TRBV19	-	14	TRBJ1-2	TGTGCCAGTATGTCCCAGGGGGCAAACTATGGCTACACCTTC	CASMSQGANYGYTF
-	TRBV21-1	-	16	TRBJ2-7	TGTGCCAGCAGGAATCCCCATAGCGGGGCCTTAAACGAGCAGTACTTC	CASRNPHSGALNEQYF
-	TRBV7-8	-	16	TRBJ2-7	TGTGCCGGCAGCTCGCACCGGGACATCTACTCCTACGAGCAGTACTTC	CAGSSHRDIYSYEQYF
-	TRBV5-4	once	16	TRBJ2-2	TGTGCCAGCAGCTTGGATCCAGGGCCGAACACCGGGGAGCTGTTTTTT	CASSLDPGPNTGELFF
TRBD2	TRBV7-2	-	14	TRBJ2-5	TGTGCCAGCAGCCCGGGACTAGCGGAAGAGACCCAGTACTTC	CASSPGLAEETQYF
-	TRBV4-1	once	13	TRBJ1-5	TGCGCCAGCAGCCAAGGGTTGGCACAGCCCCAGCATTTT	CASSQGLAQPQHF
TRBD1	TRBV11-2	-	15	TRBJ2-7	TGTGCCAGCAGCACCCGGACAGGAGGAGAGTACGAGCAGTACTTC	CASSTRTGGEYEQYF
TRBD2	TRBV4-1	-	16	TRBJ2-7	TGCGCCAGCAGCCAACCCCCCACGACTAGCAGCTACGAGCAGTACTTC	CASSQPPTTSSYEQYF
TRBD1	TRBV28	-	14	TRBJ1-5	TGTGCCAGCAGCCCTCCGGGACAGGGGAAGCCCCAGCATTTT	CASSPPGQGKPQHF
TRBD1	TRBV7-9	-	15	TRBJ2-7	TGTGCCAGCAGCTCGGGACAGGGCCCCACCTACGAGCAGTACTTC	CASSSGQGPTYEQYF
TRBD1	TRBV10-3	-	15	TRBJ1-2	TGTGCCATCAGTGCTGCGGACAGGGGGGACTATGGCTACACCTTC	CAISAADRGDYGYTF
-	TRBV7-2	-	14	TRBJ1-1	TGTGCCAGCAGCGCCACAGGCTCGAACACTGAAGCTTTCTTT	CASSATGSNTEAFF
TRBD1	TRBV28	once	17	TRBJ1-2	TGTGCCAGCAGTCGTGCCGGGACAGGGGTGGGAAACTATGGCTACACCTTC	CASSRAGTGVGNYGYTF
-	TRBV5-1	-	15	TRBJ2-1	TGCGCCAGCAGCGCGGCAGGGTTCTCCTACAATGAGCAGTTCTTC	CASSAAGFSYNEQFF
TRBD1	TRBV6-1	-	15	TRBJ2-4	TGTGCCAGCAGTTTACGGGACAGGGAAAAAAACATTCAGTACTTC	CASSLRDREKNIQYF
TRBD2	TRBV15	-	14	TRBJ2-7	TGTGCCACCAGCGGGTTTGGGGGGGCCTACGAGCAGTACTTC	CATSGFGGAYEQYF
-	TRBV5-1	-	16	TRBJ2-1	TGCGCCAGCAGAGCGACCGGGGCTGGGGGGTACAATGAGCAGTTCTTC	CASRATGAGGYNEQFF
-	TRBV5-1	large	13	TRBJ2-7	TGCGCCAGCAGCTGGGACAAAGCCTACGAGCAGTACTTC	CASSWDKAYEQYF
-	TRBV7-2	-	14	TRBJ1-5	TGTGCCAGCAGCCCCGAGGCGGTGAATCAGCCCCAGCATTTT	CASSPEAVNQPQHF
TRBD1	TRBV7-9	-	16	TRBJ2-1	TGTTCCAGCAGCTCCCTTGAAGGACAGGGATACAATGAGCAGTTCTTC	CSSSSLEGQGYNEQFF
TRBD2	TRBV10-2	-	16	TRBJ2-5	TGCGCCAGCAGAGCCGGGACTAGCGGGAACCAAGAGACCCAGTACTTC	CASRAGTSGNQETQYF
TRBD2	TRBV4-3	-	21	TRBJ2-7	TGCGCCAGCAGCCAAGATCTCTCCTCCCCTTCCTTAGCGGGAGGGCGGTACGAGCAGTACTTC	CASSQDLSSPSLAGGRYEQYF
-	TRBV11-2	-	17	TRBJ2-7	TGTGCCAGCAGCTTAGCCCACAGGACCTCAGCCTCCTACGAGCAGTACTTC	CASSLAHRTSASYEQYF